These T cell receptor beta chains were read from a single sample in a study of spatial heterogeneity in lung cancer. TCRdb analysed the 5' RACE reads with MiXCR anew, one entry per CDR3 protein. The sample yields about 25,000 distinct CDR3 sequences, approximately 5.5% seen once. This material consisted of PBMCs, taken at follow-up. These receptors were taken from a male donor with early-stage non-small cell lung cancer. The CDR3 runs from the conserved cysteine through the conserved F or W. A D gene is named only where the DNA matches it firmly. Rows may omit the clone size; those that give it use once, few, many or a size class.

v_call	d_call	clone_size	j_call	cdr3_aa	cdr3_nt
TRBV7-2	TRBD1	few	TRBJ1-4	CASSPTGGEKLFF	TGTGCCAGCAGCCCTACAGGGGGTGAAAAACTGTTTTTT
TRBV6-2/TRBV6-3	.	many	TRBJ1-5	CASTGVGQPQHF	TGTGCCAGCACCGGGGTAGGTCAGCCCCAGCATTTT
TRBV20-1	TRBD2	few	TRBJ2-1	CSATGLAGVAEQFF	TGCAGTGCAACCGGACTAGCGGGAGTCGCTGAGCAGTTCTTC
TRBV7-9	.	.	TRBJ2-3	CASSYRAPSTDTQYF	TGTGCCAGCAGCTACCGGGCGCCCAGCACAGATACGCAGTATTTT
TRBV3-1	.	.	TRBJ2-7	CASSQDLDEQYF	TGTGCCAGCAGCCAAGATCTTGACGAGCAGTACTTC
TRBV3-1	TRBD1	few	TRBJ1-1	CASTPVQGAAFF	TGTGCCAGCACCCCGGTACAGGGGGCTGCTTTCTTT
TRBV14	.	many	TRBJ2-5	CASSYHGEETQYF	TGTGCCAGCAGCTACCACGGGGAAGAGACCCAGTACTTC
TRBV28	.	few	TRBJ1-4	CASSPGTKNEKLFF	TGTGCCAGCAGTCCCGGGACAAAAAATGAAAAACTGTTTTTT
TRBV20-1	TRBD2	many	TRBJ2-1	CSARRGRSSNEQFF	TGCAGTGCTAGACGCGGGAGAAGCTCCAATGAGCAGTTCTTC
TRBV6-1	.	.	TRBJ1-1	CASSEFDPGARRSNTEAFF	TGTGCCAGCAGTGAATTCGACCCAGGGGCGCGCCGATCGAACACTGAAGCTTTCTTT
TRBV3-1	TRBD2	many	TRBJ2-1	CASSQDTSGSNEQFF	TGTGCCAGCAGCCAAGATACTAGCGGGAGTAATGAGCAGTTCTTC
TRBV29-1	.	many	TRBJ2-7	CSVGQVYEQYF	TGCAGCGTTGGACAGGTCTACGAGCAGTACTTC
TRBV6-6	.	few	TRBJ1-2	CAVRTGDYGYTF	TGTGCCGTCAGAACAGGCGACTATGGCTACACCTTC
TRBV6-1	.	.	TRBJ1-6	CASSDQLDSPLHF	TGTGCCAGCAGTGACCAACTGGATTCACCCCTCCACTTT
TRBV18	.	many	TRBJ2-5	CASSGGRQETQYF	TGTGCCAGCTCGGGCGGTAGACAAGAGACCCAGTACTTC
TRBV19	TRBD1	many	TRBJ1-1	CASSIQGQGHGRNTEAFF	TGTGCCAGTAGTATCCAGGGACAGGGGCATGGTAGGAACACTGAAGCTTTCTTT